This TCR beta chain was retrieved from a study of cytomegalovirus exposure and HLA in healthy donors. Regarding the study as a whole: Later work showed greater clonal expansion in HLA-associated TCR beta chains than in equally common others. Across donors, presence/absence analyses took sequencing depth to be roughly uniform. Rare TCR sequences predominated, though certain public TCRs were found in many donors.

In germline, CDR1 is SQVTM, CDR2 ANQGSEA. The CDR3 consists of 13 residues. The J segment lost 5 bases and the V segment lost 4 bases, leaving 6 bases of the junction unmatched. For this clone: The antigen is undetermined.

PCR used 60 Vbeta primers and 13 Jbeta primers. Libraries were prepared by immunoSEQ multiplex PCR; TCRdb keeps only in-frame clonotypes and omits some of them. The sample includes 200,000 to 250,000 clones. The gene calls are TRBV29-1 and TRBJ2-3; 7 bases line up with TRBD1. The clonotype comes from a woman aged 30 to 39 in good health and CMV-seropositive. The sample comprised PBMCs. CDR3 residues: CSVGGQPLDTQYF. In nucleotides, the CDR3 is TGCAGCGTTGGGGGACAGCCGTTAGATACGCAGTATTTT.